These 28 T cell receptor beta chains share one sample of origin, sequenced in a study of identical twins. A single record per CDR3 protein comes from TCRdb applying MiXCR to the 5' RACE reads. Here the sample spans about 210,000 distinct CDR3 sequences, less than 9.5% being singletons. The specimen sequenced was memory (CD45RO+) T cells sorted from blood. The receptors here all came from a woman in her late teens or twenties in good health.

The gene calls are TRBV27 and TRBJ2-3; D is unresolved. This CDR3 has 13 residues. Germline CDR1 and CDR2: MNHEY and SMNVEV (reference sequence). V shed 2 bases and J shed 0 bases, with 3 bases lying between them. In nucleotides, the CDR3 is TGTGCCAGCAGTTTACTCAGCACAGATACGCAGTATTTT. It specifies CASSLLSTDTQYF.

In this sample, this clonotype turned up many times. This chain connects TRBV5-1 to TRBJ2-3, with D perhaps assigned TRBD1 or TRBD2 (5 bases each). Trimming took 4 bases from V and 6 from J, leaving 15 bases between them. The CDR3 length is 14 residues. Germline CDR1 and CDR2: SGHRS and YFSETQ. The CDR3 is CASSPERGDDTQYF. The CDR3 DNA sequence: TGCGCCAGCAGCCCCGAGAGGGGCGACGATACGCAGTATTTT.

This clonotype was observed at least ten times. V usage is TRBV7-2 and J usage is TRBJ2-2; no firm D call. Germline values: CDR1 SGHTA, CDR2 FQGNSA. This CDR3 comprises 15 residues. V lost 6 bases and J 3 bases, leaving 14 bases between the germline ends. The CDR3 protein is CASSLHWADTGELFF. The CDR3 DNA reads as TGTGCCAGCAGTCTCCACTGGGCGGACACCGGGGAGCTGTTTTTT.

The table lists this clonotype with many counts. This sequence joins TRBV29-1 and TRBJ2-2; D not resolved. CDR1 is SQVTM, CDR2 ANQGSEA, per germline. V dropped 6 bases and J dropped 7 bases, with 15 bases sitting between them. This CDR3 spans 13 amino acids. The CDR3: CSVTGPGNGELFF. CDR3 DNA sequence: TGCAGCGTGACGGGCCCAGGCAACGGGGAGCTGTTTTTT.

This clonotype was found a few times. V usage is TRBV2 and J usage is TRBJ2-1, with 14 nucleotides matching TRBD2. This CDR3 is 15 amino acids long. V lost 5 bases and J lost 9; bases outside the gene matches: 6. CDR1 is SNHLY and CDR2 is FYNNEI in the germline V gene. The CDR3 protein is CASSRLAGGISEQFF. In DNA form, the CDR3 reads TGTGCCAGCAGTCGACTAGCGGGAGGGATAAGTGAGCAGTTCTTC.

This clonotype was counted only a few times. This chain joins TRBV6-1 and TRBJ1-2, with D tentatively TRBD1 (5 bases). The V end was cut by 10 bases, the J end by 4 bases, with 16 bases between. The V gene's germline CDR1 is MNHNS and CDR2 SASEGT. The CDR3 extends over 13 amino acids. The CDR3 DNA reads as TGTGCCACCAGGGACGGAAAAAGCTATGGCTACACCTTC. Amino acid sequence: CATRDGKSYGYTF.

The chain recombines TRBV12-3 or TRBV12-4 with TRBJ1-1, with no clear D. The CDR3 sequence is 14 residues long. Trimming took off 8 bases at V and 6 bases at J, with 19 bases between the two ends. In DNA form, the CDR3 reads TGTGCCAGCGGGCTCCGGGGAAGCCGGCCTGAAGCTTTCTTT. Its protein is CASGLRGSRPEAFF.

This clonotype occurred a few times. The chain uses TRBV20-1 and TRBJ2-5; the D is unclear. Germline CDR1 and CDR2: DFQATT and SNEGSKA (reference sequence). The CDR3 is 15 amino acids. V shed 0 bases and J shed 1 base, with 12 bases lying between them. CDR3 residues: CSARDRRGFQETQYF. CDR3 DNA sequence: TGCAGTGCTAGAGATAGGCGAGGATTCCAAGAGACCCAGTACTTC.

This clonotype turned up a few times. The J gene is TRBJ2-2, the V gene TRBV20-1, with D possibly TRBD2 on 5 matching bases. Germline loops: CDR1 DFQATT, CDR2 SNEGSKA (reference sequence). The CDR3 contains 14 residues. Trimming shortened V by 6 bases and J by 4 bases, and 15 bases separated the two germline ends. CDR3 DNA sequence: TGCAGTGCAAAGGACCCCCGGGGCACCGGGGAGCTGTTTTTT. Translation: CSAKDPRGTGELFF.

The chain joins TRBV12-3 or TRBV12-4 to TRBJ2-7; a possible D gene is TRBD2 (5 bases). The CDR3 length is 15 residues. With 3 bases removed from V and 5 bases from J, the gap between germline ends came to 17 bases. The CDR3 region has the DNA TGTGCCAGCAGTTTGATGGCCTCGGGGTATCACGAGCAGTACTTC. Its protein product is CASSLMASGYHEQYF.

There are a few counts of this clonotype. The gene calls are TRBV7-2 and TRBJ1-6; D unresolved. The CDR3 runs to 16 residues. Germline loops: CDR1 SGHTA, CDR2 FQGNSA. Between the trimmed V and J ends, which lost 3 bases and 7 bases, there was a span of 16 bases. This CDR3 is CASSFLLSSLNSPLHF. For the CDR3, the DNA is TGTGCCAGCAGCTTTCTCCTGTCAAGCCTAAATTCACCCCTCCACTTT.

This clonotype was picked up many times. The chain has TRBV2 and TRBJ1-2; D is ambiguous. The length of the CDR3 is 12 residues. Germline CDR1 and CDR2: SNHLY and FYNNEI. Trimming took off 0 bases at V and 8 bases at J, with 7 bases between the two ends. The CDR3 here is CASSEALNGYTF. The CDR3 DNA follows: TGTGCCAGCAGTGAAGCGTTGAACGGCTACACCTTC.

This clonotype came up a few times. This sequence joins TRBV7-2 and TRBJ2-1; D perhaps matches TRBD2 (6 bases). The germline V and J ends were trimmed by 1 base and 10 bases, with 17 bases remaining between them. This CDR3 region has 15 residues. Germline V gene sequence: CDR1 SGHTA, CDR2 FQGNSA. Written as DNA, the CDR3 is TGTGCCAGCAGCTTAGATGGTACTGGGAGGAGAGAGCAGTTCTTC. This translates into CASSLDGTGRREQFF.

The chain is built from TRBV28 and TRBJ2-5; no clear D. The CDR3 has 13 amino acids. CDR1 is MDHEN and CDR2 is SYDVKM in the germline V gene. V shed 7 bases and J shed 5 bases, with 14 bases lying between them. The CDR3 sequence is CASISSDGETQYF. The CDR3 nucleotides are TGTGCCAGCATTTCCAGCGACGGGGAGACCCAGTACTTC.

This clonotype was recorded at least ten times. CDR3 residues: CSAGQGGGNTIYF. In nucleotides, the CDR3 is TGCAGTGCCGGACAGGGAGGAGGAAACACCATATATTTT. The chain has TRBV20-1 and TRBJ1-3, with 8 positions matching TRBD1. V was pared by 6 bases and J by 4 bases, with 5 bases of the junction left unmatched. Per germline, CDR1 DFQATT and CDR2 SNEGSKA (reference sequence). The CDR3 runs to 13 residues.

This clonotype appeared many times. CDR3 in amino acids: CASSLIWQLNTEAFF. CDR3 in DNA: TGTGCCAGCAGTTTAATTTGGCAACTGAACACTGAAGCTTTCTTT. The rearrangement links TRBV12-3 or TRBV12-4 to TRBJ1-1; D gene unclear. Trimming stripped 2 bases from V and 0 bases from J, with 10 bases between. This CDR3 has 15 residues.

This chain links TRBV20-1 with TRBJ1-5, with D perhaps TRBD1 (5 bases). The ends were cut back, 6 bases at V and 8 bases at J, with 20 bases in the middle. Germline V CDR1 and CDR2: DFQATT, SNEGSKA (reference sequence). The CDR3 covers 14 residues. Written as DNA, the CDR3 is TGCAGTGCGCCCTCAGGGACGGACTTGGAGCCCCAGCATTTT. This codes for CSAPSGTDLEPQHF.

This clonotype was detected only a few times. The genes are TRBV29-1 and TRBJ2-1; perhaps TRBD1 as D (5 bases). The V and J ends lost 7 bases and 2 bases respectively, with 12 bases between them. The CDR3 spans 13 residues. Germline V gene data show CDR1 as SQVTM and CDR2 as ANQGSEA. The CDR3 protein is CSARQGTYNEQFF. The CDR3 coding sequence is TGCAGCGCCCGGCAGGGAACCTACAATGAGCAGTTCTTC.

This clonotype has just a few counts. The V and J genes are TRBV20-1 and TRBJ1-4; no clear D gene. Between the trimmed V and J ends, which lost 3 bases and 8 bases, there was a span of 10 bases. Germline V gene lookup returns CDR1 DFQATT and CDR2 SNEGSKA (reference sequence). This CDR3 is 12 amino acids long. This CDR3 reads CSASKSSEKLFF. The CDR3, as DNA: TGCAGTGCTAGCAAGTCGAGCGAAAAACTGTTTTTT.

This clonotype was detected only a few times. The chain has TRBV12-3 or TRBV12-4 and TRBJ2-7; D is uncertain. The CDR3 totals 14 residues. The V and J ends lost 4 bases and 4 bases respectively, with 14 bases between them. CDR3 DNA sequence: TGTGCCAGCAGTTCTACCTACATCCCGTACGAGCAGTACTTC. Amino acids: CASSSTYIPYEQYF.

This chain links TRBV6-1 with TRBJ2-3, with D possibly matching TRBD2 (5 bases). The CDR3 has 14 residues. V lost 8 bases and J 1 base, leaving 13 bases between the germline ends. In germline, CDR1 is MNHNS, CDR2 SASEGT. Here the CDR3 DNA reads TGTGCCAGCGAAGAGGCGGGCGGCACAGATACGCAGTATTTT. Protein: CASEEAGGTDTQYF.

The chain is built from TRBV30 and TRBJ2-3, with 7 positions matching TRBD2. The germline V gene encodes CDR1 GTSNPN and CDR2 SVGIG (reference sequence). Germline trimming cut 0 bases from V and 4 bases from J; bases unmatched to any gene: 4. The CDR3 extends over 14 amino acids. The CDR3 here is CAWSVMAGADTQYF. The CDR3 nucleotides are TGTGCCTGGAGTGTAATGGCGGGAGCAGATACGCAGTATTTT.

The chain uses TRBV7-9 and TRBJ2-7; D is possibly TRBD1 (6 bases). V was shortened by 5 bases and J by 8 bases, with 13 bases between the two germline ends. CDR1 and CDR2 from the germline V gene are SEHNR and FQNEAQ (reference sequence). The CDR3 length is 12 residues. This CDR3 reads CASSPTGAKQYF. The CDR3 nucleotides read TGTGCCAGCAGCCCGACAGGAGCGAAGCAGTACTTC.

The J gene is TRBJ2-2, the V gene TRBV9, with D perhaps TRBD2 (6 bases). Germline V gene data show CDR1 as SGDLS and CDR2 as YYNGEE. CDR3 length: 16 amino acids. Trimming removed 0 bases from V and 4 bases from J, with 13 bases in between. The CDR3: CASSVAGGGVTGELFF. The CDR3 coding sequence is TGTGCCAGCAGCGTAGCCGGCGGAGGGGTCACCGGGGAGCTGTTTTTT. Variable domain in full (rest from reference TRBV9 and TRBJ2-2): DSGVTQTPKHLITATGQRVTLRCSPRSGDLSVYWYQQSLDQGLQFLIQYYNGEERAKGNILERFSAQQFPDLHSELNLSSLELGDSALYFCASSVAGGGVTGELFFGEGSRLTVL.

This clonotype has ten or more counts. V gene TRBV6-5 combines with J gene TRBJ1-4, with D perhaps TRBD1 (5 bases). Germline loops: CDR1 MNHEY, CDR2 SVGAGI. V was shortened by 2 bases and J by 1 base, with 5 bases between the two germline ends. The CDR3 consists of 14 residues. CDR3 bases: TGTGCCAGCAGTTACCAGGGAACTAATGAAAAACTGTTTTTT. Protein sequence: CASSYQGTNEKLFF.

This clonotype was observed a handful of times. The CDR3 DNA is TGTGCCAGCAGCTTGTTAAGTAACTCCTACAATGAGCAGTTCTTC. Translated: CASSLLSNSYNEQFF. The V call is TRBV5-5, the J call TRBJ2-1, with unresolved D. Germline loops: CDR1 SGHKS, CDR2 YYEKEE (reference sequence). V was trimmed by 1 base and J by 0 bases, leaving 8 bases between them. CDR3 length equals 15 residues.

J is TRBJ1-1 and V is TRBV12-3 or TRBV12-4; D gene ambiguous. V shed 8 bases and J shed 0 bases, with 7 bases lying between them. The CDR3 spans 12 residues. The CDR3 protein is CASSIMNTEAFF. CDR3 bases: TGTGCCAGCTCAATTATGAACACTGAAGCTTTCTTT.

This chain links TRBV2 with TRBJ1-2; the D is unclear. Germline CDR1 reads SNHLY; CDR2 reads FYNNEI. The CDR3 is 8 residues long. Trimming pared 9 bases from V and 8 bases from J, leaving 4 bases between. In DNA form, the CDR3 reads TGTGCCAGAGGGGGCTACACCTTC. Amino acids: CARGGYTF.